This TCR beta chain was recovered during a study of T cells after yellow fever vaccination. Overall study results and limits: At around 95% for CD4 and approximately 89% for CD8, most primary-vaccination clones showed up again after the booster. Across the CD4 and CD8 compartments, a small share of clonotypes was present in both.

The CDR3 consists of 12 residues. CDR1 is KGHSH, CDR2 LQKENI, per germline. A single record per CDR3 protein comes from TCRdb applying MiXCR to the 5' RACE reads. This sample carries a few hundred thousand distinct CDR3 sequences, roughly a sixth of them seen once, and the ten largest clones take roughly a sixth. This clonotype has a count of ten or more. The antigen remains unidentified. At one of its ends the junction is not consistent with the germline gene, which may arise from a read error. This material consisted of PBMCs, taken 5 to 6 days after the first yellow fever vaccination. This receptor was obtained from a man between 18 and 35 years old who received the YFV17D yellow fever vaccine. This rearrangement joins TRBV18 to TRBJ2-7, with a possible D match to TRBD1 (5 bases). CDR3 DNA sequence: TGCGCCAGTTCGCCGGCAGGGTACGAGCAGTACTTC. It translates to CASSPAGYEQYF.